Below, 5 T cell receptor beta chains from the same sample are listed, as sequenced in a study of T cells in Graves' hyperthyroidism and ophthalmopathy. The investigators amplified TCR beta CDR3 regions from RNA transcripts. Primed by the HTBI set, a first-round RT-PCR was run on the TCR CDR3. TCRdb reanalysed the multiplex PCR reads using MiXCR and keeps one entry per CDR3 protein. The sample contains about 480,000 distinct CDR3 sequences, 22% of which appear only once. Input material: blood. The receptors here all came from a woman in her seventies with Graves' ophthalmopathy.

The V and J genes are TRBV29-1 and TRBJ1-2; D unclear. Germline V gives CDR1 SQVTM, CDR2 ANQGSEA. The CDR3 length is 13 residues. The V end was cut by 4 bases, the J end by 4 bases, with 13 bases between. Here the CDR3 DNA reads TGCAGCGTTGTGGCTAGGGAAGGCTATGGCTACACCTTC. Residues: CSVVAREGYGYTF.

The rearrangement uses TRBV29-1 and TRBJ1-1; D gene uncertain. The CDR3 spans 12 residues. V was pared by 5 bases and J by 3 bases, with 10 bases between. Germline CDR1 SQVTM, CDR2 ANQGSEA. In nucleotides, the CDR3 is TGCAGCGTTAATTGGAAGGACACTGAAGCTTTCTTT. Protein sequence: CSVNWKDTEAFF.

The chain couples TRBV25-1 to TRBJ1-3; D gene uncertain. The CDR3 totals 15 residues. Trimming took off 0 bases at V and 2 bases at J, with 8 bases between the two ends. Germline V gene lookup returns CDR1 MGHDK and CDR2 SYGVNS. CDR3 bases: TGTGCCAGCAGTGAATATATCGGGGCTGGAAACACCATATATTTT. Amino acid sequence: CASSEYIGAGNTIYF. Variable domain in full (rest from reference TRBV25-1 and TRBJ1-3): EADIYQTPRYLVIGTGKKITLECSQTMGHDKMYWYQQDPGMELHLIHYSYGVNSTEKGDLSSESTVSRIRTEHFPLTLESARPSHTSQYLCASSEYIGAGNTIYFGEGSWLTVV.

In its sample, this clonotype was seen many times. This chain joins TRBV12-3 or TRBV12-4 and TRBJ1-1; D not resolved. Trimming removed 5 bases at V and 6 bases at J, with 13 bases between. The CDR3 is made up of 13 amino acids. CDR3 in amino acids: CASSQPPPAEAFF. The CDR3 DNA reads TGTGCCAGCAGTCAGCCTCCCCCGGCTGAAGCTTTCTTT.

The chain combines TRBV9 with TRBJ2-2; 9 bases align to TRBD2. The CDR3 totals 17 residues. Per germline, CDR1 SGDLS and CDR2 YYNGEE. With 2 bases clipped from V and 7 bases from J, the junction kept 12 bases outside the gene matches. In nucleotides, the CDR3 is TGTGCCAGCAGCGTTGGGGCTCGCGGGAGGGCCGACGGGGAGCTGTTTTTT. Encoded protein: CASSVGARGRADGELFF. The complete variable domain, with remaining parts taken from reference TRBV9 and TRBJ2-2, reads DSGVTQTPKHLITATGQRVTLRCSPRSGDLSVYWYQQSLDQGLQFLIQYYNGEERAKGNILERFSAQQFPDLHSELNLSSLELGDSALYFCASSVGARGRADGELFFGEGSRLTVL.